The present TCR beta chain was sequenced within a study of blood T cell repertoires in COVID-19. Study context: Acute and convalescent COVID-19 samples came from the United States, Italy and Spain. T cells, B-cell-depleted T cells, or PBMCs supplied cDNA or gDNA.

Per the original data handling: Cell counts per sample came from amplifying reference gene primers. Assay: immunoSEQ multiplex PCR; the TCRdb copy retains only in-frame clones and omits some. The V and J calls and clone size are taken from that table; D and trimming were inferred from the DNA. In the table there are about 80,000 clones, roughly 80% of which are singletons. The V and J ends lost 2 bases and 4 bases respectively, with 12 bases between them. Per germline, CDR1 SNHLY and CDR2 FYNNEI. The CDR3 consists of 15 residues. Source material: peripheral blood. The clonotype originates from a woman aged 80 or over with acute or convalescent COVID-19. The chain carries TRBV2 and TRBJ1-5; a possible D gene is TRBD1 (6 bases). The CDR3 nucleotides are TGTGCCAGCAGTGAACAGGGGCGAAGGAATCAGCCCCAGCATTTT. Encoded protein: CASSEQGRRNQPQHF.